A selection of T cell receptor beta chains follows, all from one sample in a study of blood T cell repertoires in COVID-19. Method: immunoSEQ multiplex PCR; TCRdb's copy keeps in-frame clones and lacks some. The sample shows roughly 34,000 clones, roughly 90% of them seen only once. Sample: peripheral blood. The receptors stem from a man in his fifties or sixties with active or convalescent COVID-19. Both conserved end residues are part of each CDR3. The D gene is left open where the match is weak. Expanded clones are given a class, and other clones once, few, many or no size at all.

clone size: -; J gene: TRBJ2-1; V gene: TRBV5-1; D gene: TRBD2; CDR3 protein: CASSFRSGSLNEQFF; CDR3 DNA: TGCGCCAGCAGCTTCCGTAGCGGGAGTCTTAATGAGCAGTTCTTC
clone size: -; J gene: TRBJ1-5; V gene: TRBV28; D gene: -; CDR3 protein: CASSVFRKQPQHF; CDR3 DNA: TGTGCCAGCAGTGTATTCAGGAAACAGCCCCAGCATTTT
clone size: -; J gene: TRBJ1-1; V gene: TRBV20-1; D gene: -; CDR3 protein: CSAKGVEAFF; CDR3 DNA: TGCAGTGCAAAGGGGGTTGAAGCTTTCTTT
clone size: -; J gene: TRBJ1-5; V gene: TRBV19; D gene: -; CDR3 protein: CASSIGGPGNQPQHF; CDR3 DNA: TGTGCCAGTAGTATAGGGGGGCCGGGCAATCAGCCCCAGCATTTT
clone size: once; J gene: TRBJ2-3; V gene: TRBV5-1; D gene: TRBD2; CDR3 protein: CASSLDPSGGGTDTQYF; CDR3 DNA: TGCGCCAGCAGCTTGGATCCCAGCGGGGGGGGCACAGATACGCAGTATTTT
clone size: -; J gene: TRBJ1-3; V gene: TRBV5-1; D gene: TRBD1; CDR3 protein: CASSLGRTGPRNTIYF; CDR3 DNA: TGCGCCAGCAGCTTGGGCCGGACAGGGCCAAGGAACACCATATATTTT
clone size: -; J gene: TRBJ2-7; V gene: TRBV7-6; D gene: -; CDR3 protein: CASSLVSTNGEQYF; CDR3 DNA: TGTGCCAGCAGCTTAGTTTCTACTAACGGCGAGCAGTACTTC
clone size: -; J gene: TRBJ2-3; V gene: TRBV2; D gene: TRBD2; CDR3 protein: CASSAAGGPADTQYF; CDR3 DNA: TGTGCCAGCAGTGCGGCGGGGGGGCCGGCAGATACGCAGTATTTT
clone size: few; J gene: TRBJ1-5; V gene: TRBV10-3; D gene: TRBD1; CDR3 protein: CAISESSGGFQPQHF; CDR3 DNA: TGTGCCATCAGTGAGTCCTCAGGGGGCTTTCAGCCCCAGCATTTT
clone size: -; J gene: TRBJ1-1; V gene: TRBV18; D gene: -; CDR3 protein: CASSPFGQTNTEAFF; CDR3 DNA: TGTGCCAGCTCACCTTTCGGACAGACGAACACTGAAGCTTTCTTT
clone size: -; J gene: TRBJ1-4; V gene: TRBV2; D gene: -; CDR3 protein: CASSDPGTIGEKLFF; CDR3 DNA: TGTGCCAGCAGCGACCCCGGGACAATCGGTGAAAAACTGTTTTTT
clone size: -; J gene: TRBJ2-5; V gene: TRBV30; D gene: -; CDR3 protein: CAWRITGVGETQYF; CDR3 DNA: TGTGCCTGGAGGATCACGGGAGTCGGAGAGACCCAGTACTTC
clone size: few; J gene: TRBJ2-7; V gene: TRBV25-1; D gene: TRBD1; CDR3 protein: CASSGDRGSYEQYF; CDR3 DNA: TGTGCCAGCAGTGGGGACAGGGGGTCCTACGAGCAGTACTTC
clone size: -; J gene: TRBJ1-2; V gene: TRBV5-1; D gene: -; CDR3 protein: CASSLEVRGGGYTF; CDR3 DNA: TGCGCCAGCAGCTTGGAAGTTAGGGGCGGTGGCTACACCTTC
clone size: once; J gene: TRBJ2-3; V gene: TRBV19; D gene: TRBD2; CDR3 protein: CASSSQASGEADTQYF; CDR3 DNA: TGTGCCAGCTCCTCCCAGGCTAGCGGTGAGGCAGATACGCAGTATTTT
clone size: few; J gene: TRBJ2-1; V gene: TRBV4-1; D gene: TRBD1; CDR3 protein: CASSQAGTGKNNEQFF; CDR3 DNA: TGCGCCAGCAGCCAAGCCGGGACAGGGAAGAACAATGAGCAGTTCTTC
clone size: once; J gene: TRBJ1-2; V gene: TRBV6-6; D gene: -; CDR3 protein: CASSYSGEGDYGYTF; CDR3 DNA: TGTGCCAGCAGTTACTCAGGGGAAGGAGACTATGGCTACACCTTC
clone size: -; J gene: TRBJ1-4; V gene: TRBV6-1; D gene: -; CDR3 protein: CASSRNEKLFF; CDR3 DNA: TGTGCCAGCAGCCGGAATGAAAAACTGTTTTTT
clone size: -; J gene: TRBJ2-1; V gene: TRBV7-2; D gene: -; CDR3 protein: CASTPDSNNEQFF; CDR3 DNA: TGTGCCAGCACCCCGGACAGTAACAATGAGCAGTTCTTC
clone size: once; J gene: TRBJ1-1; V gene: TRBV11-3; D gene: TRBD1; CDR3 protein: CASSHRGDSSTEAFF; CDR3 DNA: TGTGCCAGCAGCCACAGGGGGGACTCGAGCACTGAAGCTTTCTTT
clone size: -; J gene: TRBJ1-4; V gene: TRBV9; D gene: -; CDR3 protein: CASSVAHNEKLFF; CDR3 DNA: TGTGCCAGCAGCGTAGCCCATAATGAAAAACTGTTTTTT
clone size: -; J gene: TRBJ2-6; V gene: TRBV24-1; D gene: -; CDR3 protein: CATSDLPGSGANVLTF; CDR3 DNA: TGTGCCACCAGTGATTTGCCGGGTTCCGGGGCCAACGTCCTGACTTTC
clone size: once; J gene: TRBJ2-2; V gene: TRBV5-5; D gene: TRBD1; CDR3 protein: CASSLAGTGRVGELFF; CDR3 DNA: TGTGCCAGCAGCTTGGCCGGGACAGGGAGGGTCGGGGAGCTGTTTTTT
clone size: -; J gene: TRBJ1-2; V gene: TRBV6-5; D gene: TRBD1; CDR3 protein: CASSYSGGRANYGYTF; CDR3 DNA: TGTGCCAGCAGTTACTCAGGGGGCAGAGCTAACTATGGCTACACCTTC
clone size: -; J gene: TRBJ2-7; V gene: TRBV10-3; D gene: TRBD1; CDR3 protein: CAISVLDRGRETYEQYF; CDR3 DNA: TGTGCCATCAGTGTTTTGGACAGGGGGCGCGAGACCTACGAGCAGTACTTC
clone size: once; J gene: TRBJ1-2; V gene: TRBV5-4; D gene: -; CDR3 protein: CASSLAGSYGYTF; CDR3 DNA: TGTGCCAGCAGCTTGGCGGGGAGCTATGGCTACACCTTC
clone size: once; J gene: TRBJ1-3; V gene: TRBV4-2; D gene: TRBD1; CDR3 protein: CASSQGLQGSGNTIYF; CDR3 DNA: TGTGCCAGCAGCCAAGGGTTACAGGGGAGTGGAAACACCATATATTTT
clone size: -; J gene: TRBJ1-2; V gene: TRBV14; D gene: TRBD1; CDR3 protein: CASSQVGQGYGYTF; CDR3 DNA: TGTGCCAGCAGCCAAGTGGGACAGGGGTATGGCTACACCTTC
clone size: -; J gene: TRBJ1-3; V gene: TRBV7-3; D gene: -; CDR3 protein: CASSLGSQGTGNTIYF; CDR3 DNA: TGTGCCAGCAGCTTAGGATCCCAGGGGACTGGAAACACCATATATTTT
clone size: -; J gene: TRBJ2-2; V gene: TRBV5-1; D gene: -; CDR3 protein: CASSLGVSSEETGELFF; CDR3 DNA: TGCGCCAGCAGCTTGGGGGTGTCTAGCGAAGAGACCGGGGAGCTGTTTTTT
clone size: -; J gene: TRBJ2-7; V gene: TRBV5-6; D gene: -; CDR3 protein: CASSLEEAREQYF; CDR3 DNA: TGTGCCAGCAGCTTGGAGGAGGCTAGGGAGCAGTACTTC
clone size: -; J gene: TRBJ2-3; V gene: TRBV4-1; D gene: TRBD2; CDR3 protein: CASSQEVGRYTDTQYF; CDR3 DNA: TGCGCCAGCAGCCAAGAGGTCGGGAGGTACACAGATACGCAGTATTTT
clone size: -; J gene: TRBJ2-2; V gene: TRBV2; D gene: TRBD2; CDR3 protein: CASSEGTSWGTGELFF; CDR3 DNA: TGTGCCAGCAGTGAAGGGACTAGTTGGGGCACCGGGGAGCTGTTTTTT
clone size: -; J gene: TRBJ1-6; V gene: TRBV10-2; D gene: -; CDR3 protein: CASSLGQMNSPLHF; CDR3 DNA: TGCGCCAGCAGCCTAGGACAGATGAATTCACCCCTCCACTTT
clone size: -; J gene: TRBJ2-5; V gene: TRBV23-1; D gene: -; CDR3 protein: CASTSEETQYF; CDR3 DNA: TGCGCCAGCACTTCGGAAGAGACCCAGTACTTC
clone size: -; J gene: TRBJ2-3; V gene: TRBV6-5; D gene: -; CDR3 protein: CASRPVEGRTTQYF; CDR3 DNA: TGTGCCAGCAGGCCGGTGGAGGGACGGACCACGCAGTATTTT
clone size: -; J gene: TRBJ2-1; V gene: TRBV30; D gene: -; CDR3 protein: CAWSVQALTRFF; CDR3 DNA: TGTGCCTGGAGTGTCCAGGCCCTCACGCGGTTCTTC
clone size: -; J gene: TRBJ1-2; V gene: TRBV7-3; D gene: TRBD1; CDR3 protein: CASSLGQGDGYTF; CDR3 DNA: TGTGCCAGCAGCTTAGGGCAGGGGGACGGCTACACCTTC
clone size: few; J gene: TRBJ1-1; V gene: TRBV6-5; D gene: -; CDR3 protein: CASRTYRENTEAFF; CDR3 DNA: TGTGCCAGCAGAACCTACAGGGAGAACACTGAAGCTTTCTTT
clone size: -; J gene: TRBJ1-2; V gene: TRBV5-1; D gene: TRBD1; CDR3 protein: CASSFGTGNYGYTF; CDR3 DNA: TGCGCCAGCAGCTTCGGGACAGGGAACTATGGCTACACCTTC
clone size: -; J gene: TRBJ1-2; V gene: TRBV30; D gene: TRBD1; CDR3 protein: CAWSVTGGYGYTF; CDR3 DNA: TGTGCCTGGAGTGTCACAGGGGGCTATGGCTACACCTTC
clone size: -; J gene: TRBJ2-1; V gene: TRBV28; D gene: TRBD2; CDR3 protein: CASSVAGGYNEQFF; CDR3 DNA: TGTGCCAGCAGCGTAGCGGGAGGGTACAATGAGCAGTTCTTC
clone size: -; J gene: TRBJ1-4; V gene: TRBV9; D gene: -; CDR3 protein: CASSVDRGEKLFF; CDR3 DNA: TGTGCCAGCAGCGTAGATAGAGGGGAAAAACTGTTTTTT
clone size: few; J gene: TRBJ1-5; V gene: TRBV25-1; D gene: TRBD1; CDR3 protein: CASSPQGAKVGQPQHF; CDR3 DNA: TGTGCCAGCAGCCCACAGGGGGCAAAAGTCGGTCAGCCCCAGCATTTT
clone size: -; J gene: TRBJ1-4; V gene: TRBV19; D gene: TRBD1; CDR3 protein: CASSMPQGDNEKLFF; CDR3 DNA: TGTGCCAGTAGTATGCCCCAGGGGGATAATGAAAAACTGTTTTTT
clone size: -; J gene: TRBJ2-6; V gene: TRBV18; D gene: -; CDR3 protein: CASSSGGNPGANVLTF; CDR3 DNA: TGTGCCAGCTCTTCGGGGGGCAATCCTGGGGCCAACGTCCTGACTTTC
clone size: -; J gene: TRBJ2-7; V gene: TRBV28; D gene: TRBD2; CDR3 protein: CASTGTSGRTWQYF; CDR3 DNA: TGTGCCAGCACCGGGACTAGCGGGAGAACGTGGCAGTACTTC
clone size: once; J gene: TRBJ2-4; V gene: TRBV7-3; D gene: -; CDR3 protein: CASSLKGLDINIQYF; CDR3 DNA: TGTGCCAGCAGCTTAAAAGGGCTGGACATCAACATTCAGTACTTC
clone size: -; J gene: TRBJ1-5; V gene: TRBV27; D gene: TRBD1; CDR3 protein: CASSPGTGANQPQHF; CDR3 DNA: TGTGCCAGCAGTCCCGGGACAGGGGCCAATCAGCCCCAGCATTTT
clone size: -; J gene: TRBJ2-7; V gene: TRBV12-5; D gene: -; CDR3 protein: CASGLAHLSGSYEQYF; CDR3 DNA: TGTGCTAGTGGTTTGGCCCACCTATCAGGATCCTACGAGCAGTACTTC
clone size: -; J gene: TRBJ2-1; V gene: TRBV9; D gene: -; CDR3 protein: CASSVSSSSYNEQFF; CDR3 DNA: TGTGCCAGCAGCGTAAGTTCTAGCTCCTACAATGAGCAGTTCTTC
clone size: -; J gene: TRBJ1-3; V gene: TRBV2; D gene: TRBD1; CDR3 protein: CASIWDRAGNTIYF; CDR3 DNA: TGTGCCAGCATATGGGACAGGGCTGGAAACACCATATATTTT